These 24 T cell receptor beta chains share one sample of origin, sequenced in a study of post-analysis software for immune sequencing data. TCR beta cDNA libraries had unique molecular identifiers. Each CDR3 protein is one row after TCRdb ran MiXCR on the PCR reads. The data hold about 570,000 distinct CDR3 sequences, with less than 40% observed a single time. Overall study results and limits: Elevated frequency relative to controls characterized several TRBV segments in patients, TRBV5-6, TRBV5-1 and TRBV20-1 among them.

No antigen is known for these receptors. Sequences were obtained from blood. The receptors were gathered from a girl aged 2-17 years with multiple sclerosis.

The chain recombines TRBV3-1 with TRBJ2-7; 12 bases are a match to TRBD2. V lost 3 bases and J lost 3; bases outside the gene matches: 6. The CDR3 loop spans 16 amino acids. The germline V gene has CDR1 LGHDT and CDR2 YNNKEL (reference sequence). CDR3 DNA sequence: TGTGCCAGCAGCCACACTAGCGGGAGGACGGGCTACGAGCAGTACTTC. Encoded protein: CASSHTSGRTGYEQYF.

The V gene is TRBV20-1, the J gene TRBJ2-1; 10 nucleotides line up with TRBD1. The CDR3 extends over 17 amino acids. CDR1 DFQATT and CDR2 SNEGSKA come from the germline V gene (reference sequence). The trim removed 0 bases at V and 7 bases at J, leaving 12 bases unmatched. The CDR3 loop reads CSARETRGGQGYNEQFF. The CDR3, as DNA: TGCAGTGCTAGAGAAACCAGGGGGGGACAGGGGTATAATGAGCAGTTCTTC.

This clonotype was picked up a small number of times. The V and J genes are TRBV12-3 or TRBV12-4 and TRBJ1-5; D gene uncertain. The length of the CDR3 is 14 residues. The V gene lost 3 bases and the J gene lost 5 bases, with 11 bases spanning the gap. The CDR3 nucleotides read TGTGCCAGCAGTTTCGGCGGGTCGGATCAGCCCCAGCATTTT. Translated, it gives CASSFGGSDQPQHF.

This clonotype was counted only a few times. The chain combines TRBV10-3 with TRBJ1-2; TRBD1 aligns across 7 bases. The CDR3 spans 14 residues. The J segment lost 5 bases and the V segment lost 0 bases, leaving 3 bases of the junction unmatched. Germline V gene lookup returns CDR1 ENHRY and CDR2 SYGVKD. The CDR3 coding sequence is TGTGCCATCAGTGAGTCGGCACAGGGGTATGGCTACACCTTC. This sequence encodes CAISESAQGYGYTF.

This rearrangement joins TRBV9 to TRBJ2-5; 14 bases map to TRBD2. Germline V CDR1 and CDR2: SGDLS, YYNGEE. CDR3 size: 16 residues. V lost 4 bases to trimming and J lost 5 bases; unmatched junction nucleotides: 7. This CDR3 reads CASSSRLAGGTETQYF. CDR3 DNA: TGTGCCAGCAGCTCTCGACTAGCGGGGGGGACGGAGACCCAGTACTTC.

This sequence joins TRBV5-1 and TRBJ1-1; D is unresolved. This CDR3 is 13 amino acids long. V lost 1 base, J lost 11 bases, and 15 bases lay in between. The V gene's germline CDR1 is SGHRS and CDR2 YFSETQ. The CDR3 DNA sequence: TGCGCCAGCAGCTTGACCCGGCCAATGAACGCTTTCTTT. It specifies CASSLTRPMNAFF.

This clonotype was recorded only once. J is TRBJ1-1 and V is TRBV7-2; 9 nucleotides match TRBD1. The J segment lost 7 bases and the V segment lost 3 bases, leaving 9 bases of the junction unmatched. CDR1 and CDR2 from the germline V gene are SGHTA and FQGNSA. CDR3 length: 15 amino acids. Written as DNA, the CDR3 is TGTGCCAGCAGCTTCCTAGGGACAGGGCATGGTGAAGCTTTCTTT. Its protein product is CASSFLGTGHGEAFF.

V and J are TRBV3-1 and TRBJ2-4; TRBD2 might be the D (6 bases). This CDR3 is 17 amino acids long. The ends were cut back, 1 base at V and 0 bases at J, with 13 bases in the middle. CDR1 is LGHDT, CDR2 YNNKEL, per germline (reference sequence). CDR3 DNA: TGTGCCAGCAGCCAAGCGGAGGGGATCTTAGCCAAAAACATTCAGTACTTC. Translation: CASSQAEGILAKNIQYF.

This clonotype was counted ten times or more. The rearrangement joins TRBV6-1 to TRBJ2-5, with D unresolved. V shed 1 base and J shed 4 bases, with 4 bases lying between them. Germline CDR1 and CDR2: MNHNS and SASEGT. The CDR3 spans 12 residues. The CDR3 spells CASSEVVETQYF. The CDR3 bases are TGTGCCAGCAGTGAAGTTGTAGAGACCCAGTACTTC.

Only a few counts were recorded for this clonotype. The rearrangement links TRBV5-1 to TRBJ2-3; D unresolved. Germline CDR1 is SGHRS and CDR2 is YFSETQ. The ends were cut back, 4 bases at V and 1 base at J, with 10 bases in the middle. The CDR3 covers 14 residues. In DNA form, the CDR3 reads TGCGCCAGCAGCCGCCTAGGGCGCACAGATACGCAGTATTTT. Its protein is CASSRLGRTDTQYF.

The chain employs TRBV20-1 and TRBJ2-4; 7 bases match TRBD2. The DNA matches TRBJ2-7 better at its end, which makes the J call doubtful. The length of the CDR3 is 15 residues. Germline V gives CDR1 DFQATT, CDR2 SNEGSKA (reference sequence). Here the CDR3 reads CSARGEPAGRYEQYF. CDR3 coding DNA: TGCAGTGCTAGGGGCGAACCAGCGGGGAGGTACGAGCAGTACTTC.

The chain joins TRBV12-3 or TRBV12-4 to TRBJ2-1; 8 nucleotides agree with TRBD2. The ends lost 4 bases at V and 12 bases at J; junction bases unmatched: 11. The length of the CDR3 is 14 residues. The CDR3: CASSSFRTSGWQFF. The CDR3 coding sequence is TGTGCCAGCAGTTCTTTCCGTACTAGCGGATGGCAGTTCTTC.

The V and J genes are TRBV20-1 and TRBJ2-1; no definite D call. V lost 5 bases and J lost 7, with 21 bases in between. The CDR3 runs to 15 residues. Germline V gives CDR1 DFQATT, CDR2 SNEGSKA (reference sequence). CDR3 coding DNA: TGCAGTGCTGAGCCGGAACTGGCCCTGGGGAATGAGCAGTTCTTC. Its protein is CSAEPELALGNEQFF.

The sample holds a few counts of this clonotype. V usage is TRBV4-1 and J usage is TRBJ2-1; D is ambiguous. CDR1 and CDR2 (germline): MGHRA, YSYEKL. V was trimmed by 0 bases and J by 8 bases, leaving 11 bases between them. This CDR3 region has 14 residues. Here the CDR3 DNA reads TGCGCCAGCAGCCAAGAGGACCGTGGCGATGAGCAGTTCTTC. As protein: CASSQEDRGDEQFF.

The table lists this clonotype with a few counts. V usage is TRBV20-1 and J usage is TRBJ2-1, with TRBD1 as a possible D gene (6 bases). The germline V gene encodes CDR1 DFQATT and CDR2 SNEGSKA (reference sequence). CDR3 length equals 13 residues. V lost 0 bases to trimming and J lost 8 bases, with 11 bases between them. In DNA form, the CDR3 reads TGCAGTGCTAGAGATTACAGGGAGCATGAGCAGTTCTTC. Translating gives CSARDYREHEQFF.

The chain links TRBV12-3 or TRBV12-4 to TRBJ2-7; no clear D. CDR3 length: 10 amino acids. V gave up 7 bases and J gave up 7 bases, with 8 bases separating them. CDR3 DNA: TGTGCCAGCATCTTGGGGGAGCAGTACTTC. It codes for CASILGEQYF.

The chain carries TRBV20-1 and TRBJ2-7, with a weak D call TRBD1 (7 bases). The germline CDR1 and CDR2 sequences are DFQATT and SNEGSKA (reference sequence). This CDR3 has 16 residues. With 3 bases removed from V and 0 bases from J, the gap between germline ends came to 18 bases. CDR3 sequence (DNA): TGCAGTGCTAGTCCTCGTGGGCAGGGGGGCTCCTACGAGCAGTACTTC. As protein: CSASPRGQGGSYEQYF.

This clonotype was seen more than once but under ten times. The V call is TRBV18, the J call TRBJ1-1; 8 nucleotides agree with TRBD1. The V segment lost 4 bases and the J segment 7 bases; nucleotides outside the gene matches: 2. Germline V gene lookup returns CDR1 KGHSH and CDR2 LQKENI. The CDR3 has 12 amino acids. As DNA, the CDR3 is TGTGCCAGCTCACACAGGGGGGGTGAAGCTTTCTTT. Translation gives CASSHRGGEAFF.

Worth noting for this clonotype: One end of the junction is discordant with germline, which a read error may explain. The chain joins TRBV6-1 to TRBJ1-6; 8 nucleotides agree with TRBD1. Looked up from germline, CDR1 is MNHNS and CDR2 is SASEGT. The length of the CDR3 is 18 residues. This CDR3 reads CASSPKGQGEILSSPPHF. The CDR3 DNA reads as TGTGCCAGCAGTCCCAAAGGACAGGGAGAAATTCTAAGTTCACCCCCCCACTTT.

This clonotype was seen only once. The rearrangement joins TRBV29-1 to TRBJ2-7; a possible D gene is TRBD2 (6 bases). V was shortened by 6 bases and J by 7 bases, with 25 bases between the two germline ends. Per the germline V gene, CDR1 is SQVTM and CDR2 is ANQGSEA. The length of the CDR3 is 15 residues. In DNA form, the CDR3 reads TGCAGCGTCGGGGGTGGAGAACTAGACTACAATGAGCAGTACTTC. Amino acids: CSVGGGELDYNEQYF.

There are a few counts of this clonotype. The J gene is TRBJ2-1, the V gene TRBV9, with 8 nucleotides matching TRBD1. This CDR3 is built from 14 residues. Germline CDR1 and CDR2: SGDLS and YYNGEE. J gave up 8 bases and V 3 bases, and 7 bases lay outside the gene matches. CDR3 amino acids: CASSERTGIHEQFF. In nucleotides, the CDR3 is TGTGCCAGCAGCGAGCGGACAGGGATCCATGAGCAGTTCTTC.

In its sample, this clonotype was seen a few times. V and J are TRBV12-3 or TRBV12-4 and TRBJ1-2, with 9 positions matching TRBD1. V lost 6 bases to trimming and J lost 11 bases; unmatched junction nucleotides: 10. The CDR3 runs 13 residues. CDR3 bases: TGTGCCAGCAGCGCTAGGGACAGGGTGAAATACACCTTC. This encodes CASSARDRVKYTF.

This clonotype has only a few counts. The chain couples TRBV10-3 to TRBJ2-1, with D perhaps matching TRBD2 (5 bases). Germline loops: CDR1 ENHRY, CDR2 SYGVKD. V lost 6 bases, J lost 5 bases, and 17 bases lay in between. The CDR3 loop spans 15 amino acids. CDR3 nucleotide sequence: TGTGCCATCAGCGTCGGCACCGGGGTTAACAATGAGCAGTTCTTC. Translated, it gives CAISVGTGVNNEQFF.

The chain's CDR3 is CSASPEYNEQFF. CDR3 DNA: TGCAGTGCTAGCCCGGAGTACAATGAGCAGTTCTTC. This sequence joins TRBV20-1 and TRBJ2-1; no clear D gene. The V gene lost 3 bases and the J gene lost 4 bases, with 7 bases spanning the gap. This CDR3 has 12 amino acids. The germline gives CDR1 DFQATT, CDR2 SNEGSKA (reference sequence).